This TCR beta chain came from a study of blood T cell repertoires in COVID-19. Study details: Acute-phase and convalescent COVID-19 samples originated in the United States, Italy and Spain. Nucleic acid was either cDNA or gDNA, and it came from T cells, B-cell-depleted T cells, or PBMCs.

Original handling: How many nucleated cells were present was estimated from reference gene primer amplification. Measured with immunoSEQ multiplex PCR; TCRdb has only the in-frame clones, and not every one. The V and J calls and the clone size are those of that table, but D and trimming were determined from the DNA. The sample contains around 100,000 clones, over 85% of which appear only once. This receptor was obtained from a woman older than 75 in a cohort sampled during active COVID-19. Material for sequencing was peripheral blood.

Here the CDR3 DNA reads TGTGCCAGCAGTTTCGGGACAGGGAAATACGAGCAGTACTTC. It yields the protein CASSFGTGKYEQYF. The rearrangement uses TRBV28 and TRBJ2-7; 9 nucleotides line up with TRBD1. Germline V gene sequence: CDR1 MDHEN, CDR2 SYDVKM. There are 14 residues in the CDR3. V lost 3 bases, J lost 4 bases, and 4 bases stayed unmatched.